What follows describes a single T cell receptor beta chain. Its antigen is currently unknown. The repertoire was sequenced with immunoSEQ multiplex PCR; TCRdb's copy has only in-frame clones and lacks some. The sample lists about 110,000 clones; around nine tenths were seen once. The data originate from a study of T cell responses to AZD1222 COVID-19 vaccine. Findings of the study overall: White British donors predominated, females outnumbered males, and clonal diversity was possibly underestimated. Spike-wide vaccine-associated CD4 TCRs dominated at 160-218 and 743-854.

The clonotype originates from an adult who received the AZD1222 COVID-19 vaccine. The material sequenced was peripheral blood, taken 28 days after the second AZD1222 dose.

DNA of the CDR3: TGTGCCAGCAGGATCACAGATACGCAGTATTTT. Amino acids: CASRITDTQYF. The chain recombines TRBV2 with TRBJ2-3, with unresolved D. The ends were cut back, 6 bases at V and 2 bases at J, with 3 bases in the middle. The CDR3 contains 11 residues. Germline V CDR1 and CDR2: SNHLY, FYNNEI.